The rows below give T cell receptor beta chains drawn from one sample of a study of cytomegalovirus exposure and HLA in healthy donors. Measured with immunoSEQ multiplex PCR; TCRdb has only the in-frame clones, and not every one. The table shows 150,000 or so clones, with approximately 80% occurring only once. The sample consisted of PBMCs. These receptors all come from a middle-aged woman in good health and CMV-seronegative. The conserved cysteine and the conserved F or W are not part of the CDR3 here. The order of the fields is J gene, V gene, clone size, CDR3 protein. Rows give clone size only sometimes, using once, few, many, or a class for an expanded clone.

J gene: TRBJ1-1
V gene: TRBV5-1
clone size: -
CDR3 protein: ASSLGLVEVTEAF

J gene: TRBJ2-2
V gene: TRBV28
clone size: few
CDR3 protein: ASSPRGRNTGELF

J gene: TRBJ2-1
V gene: TRBV5-1
clone size: -
CDR3 protein: ASSFGLAGGPYNEQF

J gene: TRBJ1-2
V gene: TRBV7-2
clone size: once
CDR3 protein: ASSFLGTEGGYT

J gene: TRBJ1-1
V gene: TRBV9
clone size: -
CDR3 protein: ASSGTFSTEAF

J gene: TRBJ1-1
V gene: TRBV7-9
clone size: -
CDR3 protein: SSRQTDMNTEAF

J gene: TRBJ1-2
V gene: TRBV6-5
clone size: -
CDR3 protein: ASSYSRVYDYGYT

J gene: TRBJ2-7
V gene: TRBV4-1
clone size: -
CDR3 protein: ASSLGGGYGEQY

J gene: TRBJ2-4
V gene: TRBV15
clone size: -
CDR3 protein: ATSRDRVVQY

J gene: TRBJ2-3
V gene: TRBV11-1
clone size: -
CDR3 protein: ASSLSAGRAGDTQY

J gene: TRBJ1-2
V gene: TRBV9
clone size: -
CDR3 protein: ASSVATGGGKDNYGYT

J gene: TRBJ2-7
V gene: TRBV5-1
clone size: -
CDR3 protein: ASSSGTTYEQY

J gene: TRBJ2-7
V gene: TRBV18
clone size: -
CDR3 protein: ASSRSNAGEYEQY

J gene: TRBJ1-1
V gene: TRBV6-1
clone size: few
CDR3 protein: ASRDGGFMNTEAF

J gene: TRBJ1-1
V gene: TRBV7-9
clone size: -
CDR3 protein: SSTLEKGRAEAF

J gene: TRBJ2-7
V gene: TRBV28
clone size: -
CDR3 protein: ASSAGTGVEQY

J gene: TRBJ2-2
V gene: TRBV5-1
clone size: -
CDR3 protein: ASSLRQENTGELF

J gene: TRBJ2-5
V gene: TRBV11-3
clone size: -
CDR3 protein: ASSPVPGGTQY

J gene: TRBJ1-4
V gene: TRBV6-6
clone size: -
CDR3 protein: ASSRGTGMGEKLF

J gene: TRBJ2-7
V gene: TRBV7-8
clone size: -
CDR3 protein: ASSLTSGSSYEQY

J gene: TRBJ1-3
V gene: TRBV4-2
clone size: -
CDR3 protein: ASSQDWDGGSGNTIY

J gene: TRBJ2-2
V gene: TRBV15
clone size: -
CDR3 protein: ATSRVTGPITGELF

J gene: TRBJ2-7
V gene: TRBV27
clone size: -
CDR3 protein: ASSLLPTSSYEQY

J gene: TRBJ2-5
V gene: TRBV7-3
clone size: -
CDR3 protein: ASSRDFQETQY

J gene: TRBJ2-1
V gene: TRBV9
clone size: once
CDR3 protein: ASSVAGLGSHEQF

J gene: TRBJ2-5
V gene: TRBV5-6
clone size: once
CDR3 protein: ASSEGLAGVQETQY

J gene: TRBJ2-5
V gene: TRBV28
clone size: -
CDR3 protein: ASSFGTSQETQY

J gene: TRBJ1-1
V gene: TRBV10-3
clone size: few
CDR3 protein: AISDPGQGITEAF

J gene: TRBJ2-7
V gene: TRBV7-5
clone size: -
CDR3 protein: ARSLVWIGSYEQY

J gene: TRBJ2-3
V gene: TRBV10-3
clone size: -
CDR3 protein: AISEEGLGGGDTQY

J gene: TRBJ2-5
V gene: TRBV25-1
clone size: -
CDR3 protein: ASSFALGADKTQY

J gene: TRBJ2-1
V gene: TRBV5-1
clone size: few
CDR3 protein: ASSLGDVSVNEQF

J gene: TRBJ2-1
V gene: TRBV28
clone size: -
CDR3 protein: GPSYNEQF

J gene: TRBJ2-6
V gene: TRBV5-1
clone size: -
CDR3 protein: ASSSPQGLGSGANVLT

J gene: TRBJ1-6
V gene: TRBV28
clone size: few
CDR3 protein: ASTKGRVGSPLH

J gene: TRBJ2-1
V gene: TRBV4-1
clone size: -
CDR3 protein: ASSQAGGDNNEQF

J gene: TRBJ1-1
V gene: TRBV7-6
clone size: few
CDR3 protein: ASSSTPGQNTEAF

J gene: TRBJ2-3
V gene: TRBV19
clone size: -
CDR3 protein: ASSIDGTGGSDTQY

J gene: -
V gene: TRBV5-6
clone size: -
CDR3 protein: ASSFGTGAYEQY

J gene: TRBJ2-1
V gene: TRBV30
clone size: -
CDR3 protein: AWSGPRPGKRANEQF

J gene: TRBJ2-1
V gene: TRBV4-1
clone size: -
CDR3 protein: ASSQNVAGGYNEQF

J gene: TRBJ2-5
V gene: TRBV28
clone size: -
CDR3 protein: ASTRTGVETQY

J gene: TRBJ1-1
V gene: TRBV11-3
clone size: -
CDR3 protein: ASSLGDRGLNTEAF

J gene: TRBJ2-3
V gene: TRBV9
clone size: few
CDR3 protein: ASSEIVADTQY

J gene: TRBJ2-3
V gene: TRBV7-2
clone size: few
CDR3 protein: ASSLRTSGEGVKDTQY

J gene: TRBJ2-7
V gene: TRBV4-2
clone size: -
CDR3 protein: ASSQAGTSGVGGSYEQY

J gene: TRBJ2-2
V gene: TRBV4-2
clone size: few
CDR3 protein: ASSRPGQGFTGELF

J gene: TRBJ2-1
V gene: TRBV10-1
clone size: -
CDR3 protein: ASAGTGIFHEQF

J gene: TRBJ2-1
V gene: TRBV5-1
clone size: -
CDR3 protein: ASSLTGQGVWEQF